What follows is one T cell receptor beta chain and its context. The data belong to a study of technical replicates of blood from a few donors. The method was immunoSEQ multiplex PCR; TCRdb's version includes in-frame clones alone and lacks a portion of them. The sample shows 84,000 or so clones, 97% of them seen only once. CDR1 SGHNT and CDR2 YYREEE come from the germline V gene (reference sequence). The CDR3 runs 13 residues. Trimming pared 2 bases from V and 7 bases from J, leaving 12 bases between. The chain joins TRBV5-4 to TRBJ1-1; no clear D gene. Sequencing was done on a sample of T cells isolated from PBMCs. The receptor's source is a human donor in good health. The CDR3 nucleotides are TGTGCCAGCAGCTTATCCGCAGGAATTGAAGCTTTCTTT. Protein: CASSLSAGIEAFF.